The clone carrying this T cell receptor beta chain was counted between two and nine times. The germline V gene has CDR1 DFQATT and CDR2 SNEGSKA (reference sequence). The CDR3 length is 17 residues. Trimming removed 0 bases from V and 2 bases from J, with 18 bases in between. The entry originates in a study of patients and donors after allogeneic stem cell transplantation. Each CDR3 protein gets one entry after TCRdb re-called the RT-PCR reads with MiXCR. The sample holds about 960,000 distinct CDR3 sequences, roughly 18% seen once. The receptor's source is a human donor who was either an allogeneic HSCT recipient or a stem cell or donor lymphocyte infusion donor (not recorded which). It is not recorded whose cells these are; they may come from a transplant donor. The chain has TRBV20-1 and TRBJ2-3; TRBD1 might be the D (5 bases). The sequencing sample was made of blood, either unsorted or a sorted T cell fraction (not recorded which). The CDR3, as DNA: TGCAGTGCTAGAGATCGTATCAGGGCGGAGTTCACAGATACGCAGTATTTT. It translates to CSARDRIRAEFTDTQYF.